The present T cell receptor (beta chain) was sequenced within a study of T cells in women clearing cervical HPV infection. Study background: Controls gave blood once infection was undetectable; cases at lesion identification. Study observations and caveats: TRBV6-7 abundance was lower in cases than controls (roughly 0.11% versus 0.16%).

Trimming removed 6 bases from V and 6 bases from J, with 16 bases in between. The CDR3 covers 14 residues. Germline V CDR1 and CDR2: SEHNR, FQNEAQ (reference sequence). Libraries were prepared by immunoSEQ multiplex PCR; TCRdb keeps only in-frame clonotypes and omits some of them. This table holds 19,000 or so clones. All donors had a single incident cervical HPV16 infection, not prevalent. Concerning this clone itself: What it binds is unknown. The read halts 3 residues ahead of the CDR3 end, with the missing end drawn from the germline J gene.

The V call is TRBV7-9, the J call TRBJ2-3; maybe TRBD1 (6 bases). This sequence originates from a woman aged 18-69 years with a cervical HPV16 infection that either progressed to CIN3+ or cleared (not recorded which). What was sequenced was blood buffy coat. The CDR3 bases that were read are TGTGCCAGCAGGATACAGGGTGGAAGCGATACG. Translated: CASRIQGGSDT. The entire CDR3 reads CASRIQGGSDTQYF.